What follows are 18 T cell receptor beta chains derived from one specimen sequenced in a study of blood T cell repertoires in COVID-19. Profiled with immunoSEQ multiplex PCR; TCRdb holds only in-frame clones, not every one. Of about 310,000 clones in the sample, around 90% are singletons; the top ten hold around 9.3%. The sequenced sample consisted of PBMCs or T cells enriched from blood (not recorded which). Receptors were obtained from a woman younger than 35 who had recovered from COVID-19.

The genes are TRBV28 and TRBJ1-5; TRBD1 matches 7 bases. Per the germline V gene, CDR1 is MDHEN and CDR2 is SYDVKM. The CDR3 loop spans 15 amino acids. The V and J ends lost 7 bases and 3 bases, in that order; junction bases with no gene match: 9. As DNA, the CDR3 is TGTGCCAGCAAACCGGGACAGAGTTACAATCAGCCCCAGCATTTT. As protein: CASKPGQSYNQPQHF.

The gene calls are TRBV7-2 and TRBJ1-1; D not resolved. This CDR3 contains 14 residues. Germline CDR1 reads SGHTA; CDR2 reads FQGNSA. The V end was cut by 5 bases, the J end by 1 base, with 11 bases between. In DNA form, the CDR3 reads TGTGCCAGCAGCCTCAGCGACCGGAACACTGAAGCTTTCTTT. It yields the protein CASSLSDRNTEAFF. Supplemented by reference TRBV7-2 and TRBJ1-1, the full variable domain reads GAGVSQSPSNKVTEKGKDVELRCDPISGHTALYWYRQSLGQGLEFLIYFQGNSAPDKSGLPSDRFSAERTGGSVSTLTIQRTQQEDSAVYLCASSLSDRNTEAFFGQGTRLTVV.

The chain links TRBV4-3 to TRBJ2-7; 7 bases are a match to TRBD1. The ends lost 2 bases at V and 3 bases at J; junction bases unmatched: 13. The CDR3 is 17 amino acids. Germline CDR1 and CDR2: LGHNA and YSLEER. The DNA of the CDR3 is TGCGCCAGCAGCCAACATTATGCGCCGGGACAGAACTACGAGCAGTACTTC. Translation gives CASSQHYAPGQNYEQYF.

J is TRBJ1-1 and V is TRBV28, with D maybe TRBD1 (6 bases). The V gene's germline CDR1 is MDHEN and CDR2 SYDVKM. This CDR3 has 14 amino acids. V shed 5 bases and J shed 4 bases, with 14 bases lying between them. The CDR3 nucleotides read TGTGCCAGCAGTAGAAACAGGGCGTCCACTGAAGCTTTCTTT. Translated, it gives CASSRNRASTEAFF.

The chain combines TRBV5-1 with TRBJ1-1; D is possibly TRBD1 (6 bases). The germline gives CDR1 SGHRS, CDR2 YFSETQ. The CDR3 contains 18 residues. The V gene lost 4 bases and the J gene lost 1 base, with 23 bases spanning the gap. The CDR3 sequence is CASSVRTGSGGPNTEAFF. The CDR3, as DNA: TGCGCCAGCAGCGTACGAACAGGGAGTGGGGGACCGAACACTGAAGCTTTCTTT.

This clone occurred a few times. The rearrangement uses TRBV28 and TRBJ2-3, with a tentative D call TRBD2 (6 bases). The CDR3 extends over 11 amino acids. Trimming took 6 bases from V and 6 from J, leaving 7 bases between them. Germline CDR1 is MDHEN and CDR2 is SYDVKM. The CDR3 coding sequence is TGTGCCAGCAGGGGGAGGGATACGCAGTATTTT. The encoded protein is CASRGRDTQYF.

The rearrangement links TRBV19 to TRBJ1-2; D unresolved. Germline V lookup: CDR1 LNHDA, CDR2 SQIVND (reference sequence). V dropped 4 bases and J dropped 2 bases, with 11 bases sitting between them. This CDR3 region has 14 residues. The CDR3 reads CASSRGKSNYGYTF. The CDR3 DNA follows: TGTGCCAGTAGTAGAGGGAAGTCCAACTATGGCTACACCTTC.

V usage is TRBV30 and J usage is TRBJ1-4, with D perhaps matching TRBD1 (5 bases). The CDR3 extends over 13 amino acids. Germline-derived CDR1 and CDR2 are GTSNPN and SVGIG (reference sequence). V was shortened by 2 bases and J by 8 bases, with 12 bases between the two germline ends. As DNA, the CDR3 is TGTGCCTGGAGTTCCCCGGGGGAGGAAAAACTGTTTTTT. Its translation is CAWSSPGEEKLFF.

This rearrangement joins TRBV5-1 to TRBJ2-1; 9 bases match TRBD2. The junction had 13 bases not matched to a gene; V was cut back by 2 bases and J by 7 bases. This CDR3 spans 17 amino acids. Looked up from germline, CDR1 is SGHRS and CDR2 is YFSETQ. The CDR3 DNA reads as TGCGCCAGCAGCTTCCCCCCGGGCGGGAGGGCCGTAAATGAGCAGTTCTTC. The encoded protein is CASSFPPGGRAVNEQFF.

The rearrangement uses TRBV21-1 and TRBJ2-1; TRBD2 reflects the table's D call only, with no check against the DNA. TRBV21-1 is shown as a pseudogene. CDR3 length: 14 residues. The chain's CDR3 is CASTGTSGDNEQFF. The CDR3 bases are TGTGCCAGCACCGGGACTAGCGGGGACAATGAGCAGTTCTTC.

The rearrangement joins TRBV9 to TRBJ2-1; the match to TRBD1 covers 8 bases. The length of the CDR3 is 13 residues. The J segment lost 8 bases and the V segment lost 5 bases, leaving 6 bases of the junction unmatched. Germline V CDR1 and CDR2: SGDLS, YYNGEE. This chain's CDR3 is CASSGQGPDEQFF. Here the CDR3 DNA reads TGTGCCAGCAGTGGACAGGGTCCCGATGAGCAGTTCTTC.

The genes are TRBV5-1 and TRBJ1-3; a possible D gene is TRBD1 (5 bases). The CDR3 totals 14 residues. Germline V gene lookup returns CDR1 SGHRS and CDR2 YFSETQ. V lost 0 bases to trimming and J lost 4 bases, with 8 bases between them. CDR3 protein: CASSLGRTGNTIYF. Here the CDR3 DNA reads TGCGCCAGCAGCTTGGGCAGGACAGGAAACACCATATATTTT.

V gene TRBV7-2 combines with J gene TRBJ1-5, with a weak D call TRBD1 (5 bases). This CDR3 has 14 amino acids. Trimming took 2 bases from V and 2 from J, leaving 7 bases between them. The germline V gene encodes CDR1 SGHTA and CDR2 FQGNSA. CDR3 protein: CASSLIGGNQPQHF. In DNA form, the CDR3 reads TGTGCCAGCAGCTTAATAGGGGGCAATCAGCCCCAGCATTTT.

Worth noting for this clone: This clone may be a read error of a much larger clone one base away. This chain joins TRBV3-1 (or the pseudogene TRBV3-2) and TRBJ2-1, with 14 bases aligning to TRBD2. Trimming cost V 4 bases and J 6 bases; bases outside gene matches: 2. CDR3 length: 15 amino acids. Germline V gives CDR1 LGHDT, CDR2 YNNKEL (reference sequence). CDR3 bases: TGTGCCAGCAGCCCGGGACTAGCGGGAGTCAATGAGCAGTTCTTC. Protein product: CASSPGLAGVNEQFF.

CDR3 DNA: TGTGCCAGCAGCCCGTGGCCCGGGACAGGGCAACAGCCCCAGCATTTT. It codes for CASSPWPGTGQQPQHF. The chain combines TRBV5-4 with TRBJ1-5; 9 bases align to TRBD1. The CDR3 consists of 16 residues. Trimming at V came to 4 bases and at J to 7 bases, leaving 12 bases not matched to a gene. Germline-derived CDR1 and CDR2 are SGHNT and YYREEE (reference sequence). Using reference TRBV5-4 and TRBJ1-5 for the parts outside the CDR3, the full variable domain is ETGVTQSPTHLIKTRGQQVTLRCSSQSGHNTVSWYQQALGQGPQFIFQYYREEENGRGNFPPRFSGLQFPNYSSELNVNALELDDSALYLCASSPWPGTGQQPQHFGDGTRLSIL.

The chain is built from TRBV7-3 and TRBJ2-1; 8 bases align to TRBD2. CDR1 and CDR2 from the germline V gene are SGHTA and FQGTGA. The junction had 5 bases not matched to a gene; V was cut back by 5 bases and J by 2 bases. This CDR3 has 15 amino acids. CDR3 loop: CASSERETAYNEQFF. CDR3 coding DNA: TGTGCCAGCAGCGAGCGGGAGACAGCCTACAATGAGCAGTTCTTC.

This sequence joins TRBV11-2 and TRBJ2-7; 8 bases map to TRBD1. Unmatched junction bases numbered 5, after V lost 7 bases and J lost 0 bases. Looked up from germline, CDR1 is SGHAT and CDR2 is FQNNGV. This CDR3 spans 14 amino acids. The CDR3 DNA reads TGTGCCAGCACAGGGACAGGCAACTCCTACGAGCAGTACTTC. It translates to CASTGTGNSYEQYF.

This clone was seen only once. V usage is TRBV9 and J usage is TRBJ2-2; D remains unclear. V dropped 3 bases and J dropped 1 base, with 10 bases sitting between them. The CDR3 covers 15 residues. CDR1 is SGDLS, CDR2 YYNGEE, per germline. The CDR3 DNA is TGTGCCAGCAGCGGTAAGCAGGTGAACACCGGGGAGCTGTTTTTT. Amino acids: CASSGKQVNTGELFF.